Sequencing of this T cell receptor (beta chain) was carried out in a study of blood T cell repertoires in COVID-19. TCRdb keeps only in-frame clones here, not all; method: immunoSEQ multiplex PCR. The sample contains 200,000 to 250,000 clones, about 83% of which appear only once. Each participant's cohort was designated according to participant-reported clinical history. The TCR originated in a woman in her forties or fifties who had been exposed to COVID-19. Source material: PBMCs or T cells enriched from blood (not recorded which).

The CDR3 reads CASRITVMNTEAFF. In DNA form, the CDR3 reads TGTGCCAGCAGGATCACAGTAATGAACACTGAAGCTTTCTTT. The gene calls are TRBV6-5 and TRBJ1-1; D remains unclear. V was shortened by 6 bases and J by 0 bases, with 11 bases between the two germline ends. The germline CDR1 and CDR2 sequences are MNHEY and SVGAGI. The CDR3 contains 14 residues.